These 26 T cell receptor beta chains were all obtained from the same sample, sequenced in a study of response to subunit inactivated influenza vaccine. TCRdb called the RT-PCR reads again in MiXCR, with one record for every CDR3 protein. The table has around 200,000 distinct CDR3 sequences, about 9% seen once. Sequencing used non-naive T cells sorted from PBMCs, obtained on the day of vaccination. The receptors come from a man aged 45-60 years who received an inactivated influenza vaccine.

This clonotype was found a few times. The rearrangement links TRBV5-1 to TRBJ2-7; 9 bases align to TRBD1. Germline loops: CDR1 SGHRS, CDR2 YFSETQ. The length of the CDR3 is 14 residues. V trimming: 4 bases; J trimming: 7 bases; junction bases outside the gene matches: 9. The CDR3 sequence is CASSPVGQGREQYF. For the CDR3, the DNA is TGCGCCAGCAGCCCTGTCGGACAGGGGAGAGAGCAGTACTTC.

This clonotype has ten or more counts. The chain employs TRBV7-2 and TRBJ2-3; unclear D gene. Germline CDR1 is SGHTA and CDR2 is FQGNSA. V lost 2 bases, J lost 2 bases, and 11 bases lay in between. The CDR3 loop spans 15 amino acids. DNA for the CDR3: TGTGCCAGCAGCTTACCCCTCGGGCACACAGATACGCAGTATTTT. Translating it yields CASSLPLGHTDTQYF.

This clonotype was seen more than once but under ten times. The chain employs TRBV12-3 or TRBV12-4 and TRBJ1-2; 11 bases align to TRBD1. V was pared by 3 bases and J by 2 bases, with 5 bases of the junction left unmatched. There are 16 residues in the CDR3. CDR3 in amino acids: CASSFGTGGQNYGYTF. CDR3 sequence (DNA): TGTGCCAGCAGTTTCGGGACAGGGGGTCAGAACTATGGCTACACCTTC.

This clonotype occurred many times. The chain couples TRBV20-1 to TRBJ2-7, with D perhaps assigned TRBD1 or TRBD2 (7 bases each). From germline, CDR1 is DFQATT and CDR2 SNEGSKA (reference sequence). V lost 5 bases and J 4 bases, leaving 15 bases between the germline ends. The CDR3 totals 13 residues. This chain's CDR3 is CSAQGGPVYEQYF. CDR3 nucleotides: TGCAGTGCTCAGGGGGGGCCCGTTTACGAGCAGTACTTC.

This clonotype was observed a few times. The rearrangement links TRBV7-9 to TRBJ2-3; D unclear. This CDR3 is built from 13 residues. With 1 base removed from V and 4 bases from J, the gap between germline ends came to 6 bases. Germline values: CDR1 SEHNR, CDR2 FQNEAQ (reference sequence). The DNA of the CDR3 is TGTGCCAGCAGCTTAGGCAGTCCAGATACGCAGTATTTT. Translation: CASSLGSPDTQYF.

This clonotype was picked up a small number of times. J is TRBJ2-7 and V is TRBV7-2, with D possibly matching TRBD2 (5 bases). Germline lookup yields CDR1 SGHTA and CDR2 FQGNSA. This CDR3 is built from 14 residues. Trimming shortened V by 5 bases and J by 2 bases, and 13 bases separated the two germline ends. Written as DNA, the CDR3 is TGTGCCAGCAGCATGAGCGGCTGGCCCTACGAGCAGTACTTC. This sequence encodes CASSMSGWPYEQYF.

This clonotype has a handful of counts. The chain uses TRBV7-9 and TRBJ2-7, with D perhaps matching TRBD1 or TRBD2 (5 bases each). The CDR3 length is 14 residues. The germline gives CDR1 SEHNR, CDR2 FQNEAQ (reference sequence). The V gene lost 5 bases and the J gene lost 5 bases, with 16 bases spanning the gap. CDR3 in DNA: TGTGCCAGCAGCCCGGGGCGGTCCGGGAACGAGCAGTACTTC. This encodes CASSPGRSGNEQYF.

Notes on this clonotype: It is unclear where the CDR3 begins or ends on the DNA, so no DNA is shown, and the CDR3 is as TCRdb lists it. The chain joins TRBV9 to TRBJ1-6; TRBD1, the D gene given by the table, was not confirmed from the DNA. Germline V gene lookup returns CDR1 SGDLS and CDR2 YYNGEE. The CDR3 is made up of 16 amino acids, end residues included. The CDR3 spells CASSVGPGQGDSPLHF.

The V and J genes are TRBV20-1 and TRBJ1-2, with TRBD1 identical over 7 bases. The V segment lost 1 base and the J segment 5 bases; nucleotides outside the gene matches: 7. Germline V gene lookup returns CDR1 DFQATT and CDR2 SNEGSKA (reference sequence). The CDR3 is made up of 14 amino acids. The DNA of the CDR3 is TGCAGTGCTAGAGTATCAGGGGGTCGGTATGGCTACACCTTC. It encodes CSARVSGGRYGYTF.

The CDR3 DNA follows: TGTGCCAGCAGCTTAGGCCAGGGGACCGCTGAAGCTTTCTTT. Amino acid sequence: CASSLGQGTAEAFF. V and J are TRBV7-9 and TRBJ1-1; maybe TRBD1 (6 bases). V lost 1 base to trimming and J lost 6 bases, with 12 bases between them. CDR1 is SEHNR, CDR2 FQNEAQ, per germline (reference sequence). The CDR3 is 14 amino acids.

The gene calls are TRBV11-2 and TRBJ2-1; 9 bases align to TRBD2. With V trimmed by 3 bases and J by 5 bases, 5 bases remained unmatched. Germline CDR1 and CDR2: SGHAT and FQNNGV. The CDR3 consists of 15 residues. CDR3: CASSFSSGVHNEQFF. The CDR3 coding sequence is TGTGCCAGCAGCTTTTCTAGCGGGGTTCACAATGAGCAGTTCTTC.

This clonotype turned up a few times. The chain combines TRBV13 with TRBJ1-2; D unclear. The length of the CDR3 is 16 residues. The germline CDR1 and CDR2 sequences are PRHDT and FYEKMQ (reference sequence). The V end lost 5 bases, the J end lost 8 bases, and 24 bases lay between the germline ends. The CDR3 region has the DNA TGTGCCAGCAGCCCCCTCCCGGGAGGGCGGAAAGGAGGCTACACCTTC. This gives the protein CASSPLPGGRKGGYTF.

This clonotype has ten or more counts. CDR3 residues: CATSNDRSSYNEQFF. The DNA of the CDR3 is TGTGCCACCAGCAACGACAGGAGCTCCTACAATGAGCAGTTCTTC. The J gene is TRBJ2-1, the V gene TRBV15, with D possibly TRBD1 on 6 matching bases. The CDR3 runs 15 residues. V was pared by 4 bases and J by 0 bases, with 10 bases between. The V gene's germline CDR1 is LNHNV and CDR2 YYDKDF (reference sequence).

This clonotype was counted a few times. This chain connects TRBV20-1 to TRBJ2-3; 8 nucleotides line up with TRBD2. CDR3 size: 14 residues. Germline assignment: CDR1 DFQATT and CDR2 SNEGSKA (reference sequence). V lost 0 bases and J lost 1; bases outside the gene matches: 0. For the CDR3, the DNA is TGCAGTGCTAGAGAACTAGCGGGCACAGATACGCAGTATTTT. Translated: CSARELAGTDTQYF.

This clonotype appeared a few times. CDR3 amino acids: CATVRDRQQETQYF. Written as DNA, the CDR3 is TGTGCCACCGTTCGGGACAGACAACAAGAGACCCAGTACTTC. The chain has TRBV15 and TRBJ2-5; 7 bases map to TRBD1. V shed 8 bases, J shed 2 bases, and the junction held 8 bases outside the gene matches. The V gene's germline CDR1 is LNHNV and CDR2 YYDKDF (reference sequence). The length of the CDR3 is 14 residues.

In its sample, this clonotype was seen many times. This chain links TRBV12-3 or TRBV12-4 with TRBJ1-5; the D gene is possibly TRBD1 (5 bases). This CDR3 contains 14 residues. The V and J ends lost 5 bases and 11 bases respectively, with 19 bases between them. The CDR3 reads CASSTGLNQDAQHF. The CDR3 bases are TGTGCCAGCAGTACGGGACTGAACCAGGATGCCCAGCATTTT.

The table lists this clonotype with many counts. The rearrangement uses TRBV3-1 and TRBJ2-3, with D unclear. Germline CDR1 is LGHDT and CDR2 is YNNKEL (reference sequence). This CDR3 contains 14 residues. Trimming left V 0 bases short and J 3 bases short, with 7 bases between. The CDR3 is CASSQEPRTDTQYF. The CDR3 bases are TGTGCCAGCAGCCAAGAGCCGCGTACAGATACGCAGTATTTT.

This clonotype was detected ten times or more. The chain is built from TRBV9 and TRBJ2-7, with 7 positions matching TRBD1. The CDR3 extends over 15 amino acids. Trimming at V came to 0 bases and at J to 5 bases, leaving 8 bases not matched to a gene. Germline loops: CDR1 SGDLS, CDR2 YYNGEE. CDR3 coding DNA: TGTGCCAGCAGCGTAGGACAGGGTGTGATCCACGAGCAGTACTTC. Protein: CASSVGQGVIHEQYF.

Many counts were recorded for this clonotype. The chain recombines TRBV28 with TRBJ2-3, with TRBD2 matching over 9 bases. The CDR3 has 17 residues. V was clipped by 3 bases and J by 1 base; unmatched bases: 8. The germline CDR1 and CDR2 sequences are MDHEN and SYDVKM. CDR3 in DNA: TGTGCCAGCAGTTTTCCTAGACTAGCGGCCCGCACAGATACGCAGTATTTT. Its protein is CASSFPRLAARTDTQYF. Full variable domain (missing parts from reference TRBV28 and TRBJ2-3): DVKVTQSSRYLVKRTGEKVFLECVQDMDHENMFWYRQDPGLGLRLIYFSYDVKMKEKGDIPEGYSVSREKKERFSLILESASTNQTSMYLCASSFPRLAARTDTQYFGPGTRLTVL.

This clonotype was found many times. The rearrangement joins TRBV15 to TRBJ2-1, with 8 bases identical to TRBD2. The ends lost 8 bases at V and 0 bases at J; junction bases unmatched: 9. Germline V gene sequence: CDR1 LNHNV, CDR2 YYDKDF (reference sequence). CDR3 size: 16 residues. The CDR3 here is CATGTASGSSYNEQFF. CDR3 nucleotides: TGTGCCACCGGGACCGCAAGCGGGAGCTCCTACAATGAGCAGTTCTTC.

This clonotype was detected a few times. V and J are TRBV28 and TRBJ2-7; no clear D. The V end lost 3 bases, the J end lost 4 bases, and 13 bases lay between the germline ends. In germline, CDR1 is MDHEN, CDR2 SYDVKM. The length of the CDR3 is 14 residues. The CDR3 reads CASSLSERLYEQYF. For the CDR3, the DNA is TGTGCCAGCAGTTTGAGCGAAAGACTTTACGAGCAGTACTTC.

The chain couples TRBV12-3 or TRBV12-4 to TRBJ2-2; 7 bases match TRBD2. V lost 2 bases and J lost 4; bases outside the gene matches: 4. This CDR3 contains 15 residues. The CDR3, as DNA: TGTGCCAGCAGTTTACGGGGGGTTGGCACCGGGGAGCTGTTTTTT. Its translation: CASSLRGVGTGELFF.

This clonotype occurred many times. The chain couples TRBV30 to TRBJ1-5; D remains ambiguous. Germline loops: CDR1 GTSNPN, CDR2 SVGIG (reference sequence). Deletions cut 2 bases from V and 4 bases from J, with 9 bases between. The CDR3 is made up of 13 amino acids. CDR3: CAWSKSGNQPQHF. The CDR3 nucleotides are TGTGCCTGGAGTAAATCGGGGAATCAGCCCCAGCATTTT.

V and J are TRBV7-3 and TRBJ2-1; 10 nucleotides line up with TRBD1. J lost 7 bases, V lost 5 bases, and 8 bases had no gene match. The CDR3 runs to 15 residues. Germline CDR1 and CDR2: SGHTA and FQGTGA. As DNA, the CDR3 is TGTGCCAGCAGCCCCGGCGACAGGGGGCATAATGAGCAGTTCTTC. It specifies CASSPGDRGHNEQFF.

The chain employs TRBV20-1 and TRBJ1-5, with D perhaps matching TRBD1 (5 bases). CDR1 DFQATT and CDR2 SNEGSKA come from the germline V gene (reference sequence). The CDR3 is made up of 12 amino acids. The DNA of the CDR3 is TGCAGCCTCGGGGCCGGGGATCAGCCCCAGCATTTT. Protein: CSLGAGDQPQHF.

CDR3 bases: TGTGCCAGCAAGAGGGACAGGGTCTCGTCTGAAGCTTTCTTT. This gives the protein CASKRDRVSSEAFF. The genes are TRBV28 and TRBJ1-1; 9 bases fit TRBD1. J lost 6 bases, V lost 7 bases, and 9 bases had no gene match. The germline V gene has CDR1 MDHEN and CDR2 SYDVKM. The CDR3 extends over 14 amino acids.